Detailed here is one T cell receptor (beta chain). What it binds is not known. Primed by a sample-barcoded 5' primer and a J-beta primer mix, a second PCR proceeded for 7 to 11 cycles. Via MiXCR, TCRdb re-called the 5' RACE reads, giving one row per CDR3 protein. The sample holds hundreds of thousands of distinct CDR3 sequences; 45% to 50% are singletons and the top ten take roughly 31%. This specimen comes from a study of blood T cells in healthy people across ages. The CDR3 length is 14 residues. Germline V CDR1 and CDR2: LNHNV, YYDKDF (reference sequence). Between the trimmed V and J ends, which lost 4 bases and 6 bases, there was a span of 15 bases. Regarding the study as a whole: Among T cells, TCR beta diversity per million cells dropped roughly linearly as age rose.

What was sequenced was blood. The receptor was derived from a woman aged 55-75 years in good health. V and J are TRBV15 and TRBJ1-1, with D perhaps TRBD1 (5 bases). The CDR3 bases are TGTGCCACCAGCAAGGGACGGGGATTAGCTGAAGCTTTCTTT. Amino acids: CATSKGRGLAEAFF.